This T cell receptor (beta chain) was sequenced during a study of T cell responses to AZD1222 COVID-19 vaccine. Comments on this clone: Its antigen remains unknown.

Some clones are missing from TCRdb's copy, which holds only in-frame ones; the method was immunoSEQ multiplex PCR. The repertoire holds roughly 90,000 clones, with 75% to 95% as singletons. This CDR3 has 15 residues. V dropped 4 bases and J dropped 0; count of bases not matched to a gene: 6. CDR1 and CDR2 (germline): SGDLS, YYNGEE. General observations from the study: The sample set comprised mostly white British donors with more females, and clonal diversity was possibly underestimated. Unmutated variant regions are reportedly the target of nearly half of TCRs that are spike-specific. Recipients of two AZD1222 doses showed rising Spike-specific TCR breadth and depth.

The rearrangement links TRBV9 to TRBJ2-7; 8 bases line up with TRBD1. This receptor was obtained from an adult in good health. Sequenced here: peripheral blood, sampled on day 0 of MenACWY control vaccination. For the CDR3, the DNA is TGTGCCAGCAGCCCGAGACAGGGGCACTCCTACGAGCAGTACTTC. This gives the protein CASSPRQGHSYEQYF. Full variable domain (rest looked up from reference TRBV9 and TRBJ2-7): DSGVTQTPKHLITATGQRVTLRCSPRSGDLSVYWYQQSLDQGLQFLIQYYNGEERAKGNILERFSAQQFPDLHSELNLSSLELGDSALYFCASSPRQGHSYEQYFGPGTRLTVT.